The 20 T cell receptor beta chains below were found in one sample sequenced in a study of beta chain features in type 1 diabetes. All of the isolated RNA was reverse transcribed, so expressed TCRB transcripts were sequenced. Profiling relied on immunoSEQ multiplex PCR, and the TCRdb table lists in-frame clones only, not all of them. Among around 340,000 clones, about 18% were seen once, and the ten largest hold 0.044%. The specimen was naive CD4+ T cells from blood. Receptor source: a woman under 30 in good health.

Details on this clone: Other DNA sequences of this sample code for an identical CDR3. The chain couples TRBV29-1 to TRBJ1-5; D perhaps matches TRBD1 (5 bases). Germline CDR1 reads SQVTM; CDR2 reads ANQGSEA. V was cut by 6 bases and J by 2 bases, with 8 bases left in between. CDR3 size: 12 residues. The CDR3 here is CSVGGGNQPQHF. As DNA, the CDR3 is TGCAGCGTCGGGGGAGGCAATCAGCCCCAGCATTTT.

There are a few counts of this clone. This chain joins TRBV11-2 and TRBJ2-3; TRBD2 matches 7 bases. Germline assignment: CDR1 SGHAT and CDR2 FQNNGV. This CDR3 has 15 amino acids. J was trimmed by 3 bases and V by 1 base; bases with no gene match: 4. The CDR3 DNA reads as TGTGCCAGCAGCTTAGCCGGGAGGCAAACAGATACGCAGTATTTT. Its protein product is CASSLAGRQTDTQYF.

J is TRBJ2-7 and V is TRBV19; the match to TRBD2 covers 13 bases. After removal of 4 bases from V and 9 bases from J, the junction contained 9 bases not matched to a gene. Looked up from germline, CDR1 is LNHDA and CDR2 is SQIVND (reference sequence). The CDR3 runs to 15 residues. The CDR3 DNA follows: TGTGCCAGTAGTACCCTTGGGACTAGCGGGACCGTGCAGTACTTC. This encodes CASSTLGTSGTVQYF. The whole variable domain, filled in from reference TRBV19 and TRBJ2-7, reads DGGITQSPKYLFRKEGQNVTLSCEQNLNHDAMYWYRQDPGQGLRLIYYSQIVNDFQKGDIAEGYSVSREKKESFPLTVTSAQKNPTAFYLCASSTLGTSGTVQYFGPGTRLTVT.

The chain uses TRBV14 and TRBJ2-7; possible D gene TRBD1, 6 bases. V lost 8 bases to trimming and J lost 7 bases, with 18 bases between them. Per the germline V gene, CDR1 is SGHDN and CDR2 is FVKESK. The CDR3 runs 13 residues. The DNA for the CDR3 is TGTGCCAGCTCAAAATTGGGGGCTCGAGAGCAGTACTTC. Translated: CASSKLGAREQYF.

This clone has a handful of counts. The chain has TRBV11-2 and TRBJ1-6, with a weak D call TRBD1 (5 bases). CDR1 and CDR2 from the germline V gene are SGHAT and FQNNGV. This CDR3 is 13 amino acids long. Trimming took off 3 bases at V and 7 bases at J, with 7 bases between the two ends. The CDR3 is CASSFPGNSPLHF. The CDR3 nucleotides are TGTGCCAGCAGCTTTCCAGGGAATTCACCCCTCCACTTT.

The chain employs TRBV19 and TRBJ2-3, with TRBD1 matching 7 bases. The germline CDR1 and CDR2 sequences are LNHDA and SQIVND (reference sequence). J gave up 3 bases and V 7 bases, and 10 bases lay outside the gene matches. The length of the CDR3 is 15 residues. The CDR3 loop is CASTAKGQPTDTQYF. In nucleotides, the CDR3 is TGTGCCAGTACCGCGAAGGGACAGCCGACAGATACGCAGTATTTT.

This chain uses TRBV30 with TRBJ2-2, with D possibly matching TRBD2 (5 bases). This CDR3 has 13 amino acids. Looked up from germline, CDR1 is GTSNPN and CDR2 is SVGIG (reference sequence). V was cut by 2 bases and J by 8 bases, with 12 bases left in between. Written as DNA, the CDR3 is TGTGCCTGGAGTAAGGTGTCGGGGGGGGAGCTGTTTTTT. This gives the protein CAWSKVSGGELFF.

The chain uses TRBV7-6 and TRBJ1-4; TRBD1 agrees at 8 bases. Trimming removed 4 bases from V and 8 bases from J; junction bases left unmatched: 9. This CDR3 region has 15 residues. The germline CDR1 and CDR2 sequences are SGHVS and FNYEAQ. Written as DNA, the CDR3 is TGTGCCAGCAGCTCCCCGGACAGGGTGGGGGAAAAACTGTTTTTT. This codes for CASSSPDRVGEKLFF.

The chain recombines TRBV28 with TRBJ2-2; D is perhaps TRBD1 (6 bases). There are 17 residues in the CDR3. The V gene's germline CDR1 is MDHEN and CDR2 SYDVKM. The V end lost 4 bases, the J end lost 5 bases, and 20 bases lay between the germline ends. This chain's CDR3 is CASSSFAGRGATGELFF. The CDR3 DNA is TGTGCCAGCAGTTCATTTGCTGGCAGGGGAGCGACCGGGGAGCTGTTTTTT. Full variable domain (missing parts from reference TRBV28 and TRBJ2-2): DVKVTQSSRYLVKRTGEKVFLECVQDMDHENMFWYRQDPGLGLRLIYFSYDVKMKEKGDIPEGYSVSREKKERFSLILESASTNQTSMYLCASSSFAGRGATGELFFGEGSRLTVL.

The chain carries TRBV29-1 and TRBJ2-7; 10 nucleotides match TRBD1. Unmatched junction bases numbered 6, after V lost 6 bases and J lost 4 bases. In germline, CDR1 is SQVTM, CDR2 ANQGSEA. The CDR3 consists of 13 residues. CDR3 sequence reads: CSVRTGGEYEQYF. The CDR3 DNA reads TGCAGCGTCCGGACAGGGGGGGAATACGAGCAGTACTTC.

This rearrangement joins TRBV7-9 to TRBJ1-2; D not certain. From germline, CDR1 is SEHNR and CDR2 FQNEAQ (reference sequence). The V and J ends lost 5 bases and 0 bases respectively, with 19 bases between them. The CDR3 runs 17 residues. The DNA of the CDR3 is TGTGCCAGCAGCGAAGTGAGCCGGGGTCGGGCTAACTATGGCTACACCTTC. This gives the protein CASSEVSRGRANYGYTF.

The CDR3 here is CASSVGGDTIRGYTF. CDR3 nucleotide sequence: TGTGCCAGCAGTGTTGGGGGCGACACGATTCGCGGCTACACCTTC. This chain uses TRBV9 with TRBJ1-2, with TRBD1 as a possible D gene (6 bases). CDR1 SGDLS and CDR2 YYNGEE come from the germline V gene. Trimming took off 5 bases at V and 8 bases at J, with 22 bases between the two ends. CDR3 length: 15 residues.

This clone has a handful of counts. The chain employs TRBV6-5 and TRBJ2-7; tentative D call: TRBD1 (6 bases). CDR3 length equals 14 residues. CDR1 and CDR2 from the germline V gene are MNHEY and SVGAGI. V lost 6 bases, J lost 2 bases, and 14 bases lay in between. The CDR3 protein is CASRQTGLTYEQYF. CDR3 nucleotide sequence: TGTGCCAGCAGACAAACAGGGTTGACCTACGAGCAGTACTTC.

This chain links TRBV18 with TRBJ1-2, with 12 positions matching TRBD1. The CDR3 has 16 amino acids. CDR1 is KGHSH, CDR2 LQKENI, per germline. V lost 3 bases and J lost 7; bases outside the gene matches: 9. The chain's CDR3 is CASSPHPGQGAFGYTF. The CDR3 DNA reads TGTGCCAGCTCACCGCACCCGGGACAGGGGGCTTTTGGCTACACCTTC.

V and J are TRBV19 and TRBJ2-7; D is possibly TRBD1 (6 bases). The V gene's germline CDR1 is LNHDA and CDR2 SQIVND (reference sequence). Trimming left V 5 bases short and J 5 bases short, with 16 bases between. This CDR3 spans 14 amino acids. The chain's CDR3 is CASSGGRFTDEQYF. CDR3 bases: TGTGCCAGTAGTGGGGGCCGGTTTACCGACGAGCAGTACTTC.

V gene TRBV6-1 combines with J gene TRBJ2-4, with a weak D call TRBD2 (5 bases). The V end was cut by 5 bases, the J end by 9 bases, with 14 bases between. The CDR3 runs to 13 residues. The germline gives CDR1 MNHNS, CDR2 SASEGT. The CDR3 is CASSREPRGIQYF. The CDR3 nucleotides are TGTGCCAGCAGTAGGGAGCCCCGGGGCATTCAGTACTTC.

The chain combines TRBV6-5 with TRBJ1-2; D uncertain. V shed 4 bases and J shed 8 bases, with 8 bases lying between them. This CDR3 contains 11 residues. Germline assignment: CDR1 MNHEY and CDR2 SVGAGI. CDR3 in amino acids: CASSSPGGYTF. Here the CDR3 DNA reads TGTGCCAGCAGTTCACCAGGAGGCTACACCTTC.

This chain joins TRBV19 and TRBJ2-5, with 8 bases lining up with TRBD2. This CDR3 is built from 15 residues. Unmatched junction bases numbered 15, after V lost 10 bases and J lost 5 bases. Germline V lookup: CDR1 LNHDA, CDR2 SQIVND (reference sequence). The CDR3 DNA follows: TGTGCCACCTCCCGGGGGGGTGGGCAGGGTGAGACCCAGTACTTC. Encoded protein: CATSRGGGQGETQYF.

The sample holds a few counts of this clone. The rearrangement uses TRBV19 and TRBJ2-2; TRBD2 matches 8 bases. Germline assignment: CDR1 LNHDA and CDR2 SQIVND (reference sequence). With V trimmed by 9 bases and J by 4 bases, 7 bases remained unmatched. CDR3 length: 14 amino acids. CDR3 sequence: CASSGTRATGELFF. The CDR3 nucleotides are TGTGCCAGCTCCGGGACTAGGGCCACCGGGGAGCTGTTTTTT.

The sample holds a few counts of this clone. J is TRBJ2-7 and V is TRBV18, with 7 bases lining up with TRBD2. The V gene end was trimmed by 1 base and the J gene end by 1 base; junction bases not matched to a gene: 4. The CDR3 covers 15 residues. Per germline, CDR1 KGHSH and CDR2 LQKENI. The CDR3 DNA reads TGTGCCAGCTCACCACAGGGAGGGTTTTCCTACGAGCAGTACTTC. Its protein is CASSPQGGFSYEQYF.